This T cell receptor beta chain was recorded in a study of post-analysis software for immune sequencing data. Study background: Patients had relapsing-remitting, secondary progressive or progressive-relapsing multiple sclerosis; some lacked subtype. Regarding the study as a whole: Strong co-clustering by F measure was seen for same-batch samples. Included in a set of several TRBV segments more frequent in patients than controls were TRBV5-6, TRBV5-1 and TRBV20-1. Multiple sclerosis was associated with a significant reduction in normalized Chao1 diversity relative to controls.

Germline CDR1 MGHRA, CDR2 YSYEKL. The CDR3 totals 15 residues. V was trimmed by 6 bases and J by 2 bases, leaving 16 bases between them. This clonotype was observed a handful of times. Its antigen is as yet unknown. TCR beta cDNA libraries included unique molecular identifiers. TCRdb ran MiXCR on the PCR reads and lists one entry per CDR3 protein. The sample records more than 350,000 distinct CDR3 sequences, 39% being singletons. What was sequenced was blood. This TCR came from a girl aged 2-10 years with multiple sclerosis. J is TRBJ1-2 and V is TRBV4-1; D is perhaps TRBD1 (5 bases). The CDR3 DNA is TGCGCCAGCAGGCCTGACAGTTCTTCCAACTATGGCTACACCTTC. Translated, it gives CASRPDSSSNYGYTF.